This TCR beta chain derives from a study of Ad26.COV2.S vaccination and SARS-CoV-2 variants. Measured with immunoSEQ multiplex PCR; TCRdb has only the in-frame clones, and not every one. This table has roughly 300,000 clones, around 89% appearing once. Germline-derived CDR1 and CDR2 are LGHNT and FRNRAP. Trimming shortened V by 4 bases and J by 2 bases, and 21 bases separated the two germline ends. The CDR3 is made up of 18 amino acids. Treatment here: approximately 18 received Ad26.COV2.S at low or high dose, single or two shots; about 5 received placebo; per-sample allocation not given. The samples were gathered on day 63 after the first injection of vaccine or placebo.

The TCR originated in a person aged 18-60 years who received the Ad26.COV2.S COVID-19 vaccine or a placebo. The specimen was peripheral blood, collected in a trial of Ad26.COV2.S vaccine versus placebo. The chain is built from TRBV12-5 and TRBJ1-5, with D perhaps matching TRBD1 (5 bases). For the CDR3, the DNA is TGTGCTAGTGGTTGCCGACGGGTAAAGGGGCTGGGCAATCAGCCCCAGCATTTT. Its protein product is CASGCRRVKGLGNQPQHF.